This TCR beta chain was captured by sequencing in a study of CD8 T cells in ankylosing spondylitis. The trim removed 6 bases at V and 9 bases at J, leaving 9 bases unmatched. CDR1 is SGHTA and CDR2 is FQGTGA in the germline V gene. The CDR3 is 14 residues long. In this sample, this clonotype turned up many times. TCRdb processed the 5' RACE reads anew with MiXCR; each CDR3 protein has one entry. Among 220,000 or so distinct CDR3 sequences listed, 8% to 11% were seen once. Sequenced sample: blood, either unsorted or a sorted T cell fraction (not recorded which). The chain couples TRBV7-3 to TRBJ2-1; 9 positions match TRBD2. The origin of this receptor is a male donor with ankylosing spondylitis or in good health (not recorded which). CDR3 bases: TGTGCCAGCAGTCCCGGGACTAGCCCCGGTGAGCAGTTCTTC. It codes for CASSPGTSPGEQFF.